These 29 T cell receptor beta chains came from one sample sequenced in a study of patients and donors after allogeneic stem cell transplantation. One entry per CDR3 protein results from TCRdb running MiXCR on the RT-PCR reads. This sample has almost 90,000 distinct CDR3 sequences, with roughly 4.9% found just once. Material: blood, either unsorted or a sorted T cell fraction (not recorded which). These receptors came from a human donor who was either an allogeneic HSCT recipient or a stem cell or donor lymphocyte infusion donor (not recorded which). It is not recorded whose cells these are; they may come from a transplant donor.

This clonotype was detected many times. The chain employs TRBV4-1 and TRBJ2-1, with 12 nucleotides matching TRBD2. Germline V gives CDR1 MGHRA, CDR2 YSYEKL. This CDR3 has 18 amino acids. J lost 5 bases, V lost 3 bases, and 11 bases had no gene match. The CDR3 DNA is TGCGCCAGCAGCCAGACTGGACTAGCGGGGAGCTTGGACAATGAGCAGTTCTTC. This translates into CASSQTGLAGSLDNEQFF.

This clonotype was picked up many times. The CDR3 DNA reads as TGCGCCAGCAGCTTGGAAGGCCCCACAGATACGCAGTATTTT. Amino acids: CASSLEGPTDTQYF. The chain is built from TRBV5-1 and TRBJ2-3; no definite D call. The CDR3 loop spans 14 amino acids. Looked up from germline, CDR1 is SGHRS and CDR2 is YFSETQ. Between the trimmed V and J ends, which lost 0 bases and 2 bases, there was a span of 7 bases.

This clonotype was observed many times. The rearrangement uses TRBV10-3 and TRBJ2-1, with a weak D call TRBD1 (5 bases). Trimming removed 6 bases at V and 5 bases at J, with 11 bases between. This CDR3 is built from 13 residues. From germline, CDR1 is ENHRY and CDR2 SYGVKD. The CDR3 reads CAISNGQNNEQFF. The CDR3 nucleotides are TGTGCCATCAGCAACGGACAAAACAATGAGCAGTTCTTC.

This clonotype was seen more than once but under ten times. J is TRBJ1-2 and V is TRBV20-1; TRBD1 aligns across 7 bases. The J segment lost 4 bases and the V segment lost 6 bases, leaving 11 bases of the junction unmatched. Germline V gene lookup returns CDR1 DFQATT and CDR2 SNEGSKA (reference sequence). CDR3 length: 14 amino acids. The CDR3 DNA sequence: TGCAGTGCGCCTGACAGGGAGTTAGGCTATGGCTACACCTTC. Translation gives CSAPDRELGYGYTF.

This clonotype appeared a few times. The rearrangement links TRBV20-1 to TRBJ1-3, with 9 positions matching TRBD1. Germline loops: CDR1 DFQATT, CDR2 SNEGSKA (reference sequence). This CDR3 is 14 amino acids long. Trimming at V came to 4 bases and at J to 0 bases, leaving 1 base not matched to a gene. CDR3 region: CSAMDRGSGNTIYF. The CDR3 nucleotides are TGCAGTGCTATGGACAGGGGCTCTGGAAACACCATATATTTT.

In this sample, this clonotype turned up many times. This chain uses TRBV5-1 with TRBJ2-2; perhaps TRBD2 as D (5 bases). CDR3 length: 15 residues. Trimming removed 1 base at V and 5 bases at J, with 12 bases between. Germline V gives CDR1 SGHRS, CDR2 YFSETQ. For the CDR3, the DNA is TGCGCCAGCAGCTTGAGCGGAATTTCAACCGGGGAGCTGTTTTTT. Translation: CASSLSGISTGELFF.

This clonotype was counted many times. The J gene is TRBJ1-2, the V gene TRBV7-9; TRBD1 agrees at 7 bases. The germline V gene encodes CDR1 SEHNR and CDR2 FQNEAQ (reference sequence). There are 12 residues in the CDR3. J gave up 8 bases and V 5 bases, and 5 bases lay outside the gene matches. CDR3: CASSRRGRGYTF. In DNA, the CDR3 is TGTGCCAGCAGCCGCAGGGGGAGAGGCTACACCTTC.

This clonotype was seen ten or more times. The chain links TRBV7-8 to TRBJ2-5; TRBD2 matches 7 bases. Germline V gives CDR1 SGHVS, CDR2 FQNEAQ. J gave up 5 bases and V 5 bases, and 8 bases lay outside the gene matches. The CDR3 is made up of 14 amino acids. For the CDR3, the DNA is TGTGCCAGCAGCCCCATGGGGGGAGGGGAGACCCAGTACTTC. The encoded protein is CASSPMGGGETQYF.

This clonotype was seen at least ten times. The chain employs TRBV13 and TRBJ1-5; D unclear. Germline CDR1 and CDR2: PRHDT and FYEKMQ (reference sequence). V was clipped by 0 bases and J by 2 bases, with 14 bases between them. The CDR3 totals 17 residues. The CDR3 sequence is CASSLGLGQLGNQPQHF. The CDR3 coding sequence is TGTGCCAGCAGCTTAGGCCTAGGGCAGTTGGGCAATCAGCCCCAGCATTTT.

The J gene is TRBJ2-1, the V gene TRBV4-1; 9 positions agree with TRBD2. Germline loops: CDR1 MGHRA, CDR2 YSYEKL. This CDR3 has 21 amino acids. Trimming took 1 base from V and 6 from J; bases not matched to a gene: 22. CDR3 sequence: CASSQVVPRGSGRPGGNEQFF. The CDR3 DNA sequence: TGCGCCAGCAGCCAAGTGGTACCCCGAGGGAGCGGGAGGCCCGGGGGCAATGAGCAGTTCTTC.

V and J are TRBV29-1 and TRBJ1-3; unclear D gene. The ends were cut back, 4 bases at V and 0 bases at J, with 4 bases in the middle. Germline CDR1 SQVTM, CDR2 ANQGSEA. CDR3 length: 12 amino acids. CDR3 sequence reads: CSVGHSGNTIYF. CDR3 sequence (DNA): TGCAGCGTTGGTCACTCTGGAAACACCATATATTTT.

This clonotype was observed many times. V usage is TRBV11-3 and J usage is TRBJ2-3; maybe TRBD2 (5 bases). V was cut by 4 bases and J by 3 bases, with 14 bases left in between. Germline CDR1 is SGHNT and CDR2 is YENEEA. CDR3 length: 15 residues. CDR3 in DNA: TGTGCCAGCAGCTCCAACAGCGGTGCGACAGATACGCAGTATTTT. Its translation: CASSSNSGATDTQYF.

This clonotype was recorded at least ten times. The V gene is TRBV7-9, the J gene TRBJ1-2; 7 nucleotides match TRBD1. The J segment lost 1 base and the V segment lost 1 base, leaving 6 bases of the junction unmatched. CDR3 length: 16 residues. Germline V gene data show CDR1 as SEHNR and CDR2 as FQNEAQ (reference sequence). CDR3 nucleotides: TGTGCCAGCAGCTTAGGGACAGGAAGAGATAACTATGGCTACACCTTC. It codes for CASSLGTGRDNYGYTF.

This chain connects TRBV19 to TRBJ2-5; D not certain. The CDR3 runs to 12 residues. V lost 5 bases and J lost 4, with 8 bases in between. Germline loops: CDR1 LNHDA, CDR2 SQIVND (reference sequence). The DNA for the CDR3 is TGTGCCAGTAGTCGGCTCGGAGAGACCCAGTACTTC. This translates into CASSRLGETQYF.

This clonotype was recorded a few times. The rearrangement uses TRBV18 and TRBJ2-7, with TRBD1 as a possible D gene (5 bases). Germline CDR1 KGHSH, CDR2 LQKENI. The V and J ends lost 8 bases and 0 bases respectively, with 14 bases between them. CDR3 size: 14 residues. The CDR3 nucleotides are TGTGCCAGCCTCCCCGACAGAAGCTCCTACGAGCAGTACTTC. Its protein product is CASLPDRSSYEQYF.

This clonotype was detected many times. The CDR3 DNA reads as TGCAGTGTGAGGGGTGGGTCTTATGGCACTGAAGCTTTCTTT. Translating gives CSVRGGSYGTEAFF. The V gene is TRBV20-1, the J gene TRBJ1-1, with D possibly TRBD1 on 5 matching bases. The V end was cut by 7 bases, the J end by 4 bases, with 19 bases between. Looked up from germline, CDR1 is DFQATT and CDR2 is SNEGSKA (reference sequence). This CDR3 spans 14 amino acids.

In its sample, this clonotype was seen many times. The CDR3 loop is CASSQAREYVEQYF. The CDR3 DNA follows: TGCGCCAGCAGCCAAGCCAGGGAGTACGTCGAGCAGTACTTC. The rearrangement links TRBV4-1 to TRBJ2-7; D may be TRBD1 or TRBD2 (5 bases each). The CDR3 sequence is 14 residues long. Germline V CDR1 and CDR2: MGHRA, YSYEKL. Trimming shortened V by 1 base and J by 6 bases, and 13 bases separated the two germline ends.

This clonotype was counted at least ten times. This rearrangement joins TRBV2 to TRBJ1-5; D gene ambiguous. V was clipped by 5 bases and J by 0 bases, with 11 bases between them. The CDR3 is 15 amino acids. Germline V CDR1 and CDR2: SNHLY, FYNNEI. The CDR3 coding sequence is TGTGCCAGCAGTCGGTCAGAGGATAGCAATCAGCCCCAGCATTTT. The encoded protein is CASSRSEDSNQPQHF. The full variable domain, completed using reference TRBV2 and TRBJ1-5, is EPEVTQTPSHQVTQMGQEVILRCVPISNHLYFYWYRQILGQKVEFLVSFYNNEISEKSEIFDDQFSVERPDGSNFTLKIRSTKLEDSAMYFCASSRSEDSNQPQHFGDGTRLSIL.

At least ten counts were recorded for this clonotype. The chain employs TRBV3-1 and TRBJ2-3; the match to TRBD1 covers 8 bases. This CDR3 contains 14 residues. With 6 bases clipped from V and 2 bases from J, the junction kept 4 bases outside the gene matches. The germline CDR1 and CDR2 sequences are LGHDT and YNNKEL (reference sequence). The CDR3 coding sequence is TGTGCCAGCAGTGGACAGGGAATCACAGATACGCAGTATTTT. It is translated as CASSGQGITDTQYF.

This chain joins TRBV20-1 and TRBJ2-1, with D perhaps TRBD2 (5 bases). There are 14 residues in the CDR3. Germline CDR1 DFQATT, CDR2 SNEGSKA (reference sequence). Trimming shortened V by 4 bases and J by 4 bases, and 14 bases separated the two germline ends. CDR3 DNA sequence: TGCAGTGCTACAAGCGGAGAAACATACAATGAGCAGTTCTTC. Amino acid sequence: CSATSGETYNEQFF.

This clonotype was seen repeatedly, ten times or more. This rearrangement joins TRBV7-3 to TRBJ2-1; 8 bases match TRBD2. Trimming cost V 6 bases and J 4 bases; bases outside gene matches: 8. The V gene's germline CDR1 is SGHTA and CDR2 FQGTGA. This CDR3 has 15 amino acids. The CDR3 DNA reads TGTGCCAGCAGTCCTCTAGCGGGCTCTTACAATGAGCAGTTCTTC. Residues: CASSPLAGSYNEQFF.

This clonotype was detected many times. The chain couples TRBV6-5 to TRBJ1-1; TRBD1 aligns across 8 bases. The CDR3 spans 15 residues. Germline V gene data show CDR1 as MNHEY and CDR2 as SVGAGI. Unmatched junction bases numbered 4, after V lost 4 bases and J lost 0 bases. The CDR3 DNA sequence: TGTGCCAGCAGTTCGAGACAGGGGATGAACACTGAAGCTTTCTTT. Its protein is CASSSRQGMNTEAFF.

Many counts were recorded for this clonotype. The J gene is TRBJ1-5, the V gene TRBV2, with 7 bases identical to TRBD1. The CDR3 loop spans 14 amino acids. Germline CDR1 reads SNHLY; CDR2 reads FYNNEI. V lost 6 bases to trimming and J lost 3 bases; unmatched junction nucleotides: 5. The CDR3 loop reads CASSYDRDNQPQHF. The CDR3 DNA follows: TGTGCCAGCAGCTATGACAGGGACAATCAGCCCCAGCATTTT. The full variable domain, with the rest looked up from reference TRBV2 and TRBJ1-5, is EPEVTQTPSHQVTQMGQEVILRCVPISNHLYFYWYRQILGQKVEFLVSFYNNEISEKSEIFDDQFSVERPDGSNFTLKIRSTKLEDSAMYFCASSYDRDNQPQHFGDGTRLSIL.

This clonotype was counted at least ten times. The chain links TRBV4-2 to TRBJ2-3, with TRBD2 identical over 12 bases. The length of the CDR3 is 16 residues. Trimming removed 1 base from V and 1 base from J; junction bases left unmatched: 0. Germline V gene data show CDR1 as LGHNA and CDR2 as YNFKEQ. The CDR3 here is CASSQGLAGGTDTQYF. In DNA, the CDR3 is TGTGCCAGCAGCCAAGGACTAGCGGGGGGCACAGATACGCAGTATTTT.

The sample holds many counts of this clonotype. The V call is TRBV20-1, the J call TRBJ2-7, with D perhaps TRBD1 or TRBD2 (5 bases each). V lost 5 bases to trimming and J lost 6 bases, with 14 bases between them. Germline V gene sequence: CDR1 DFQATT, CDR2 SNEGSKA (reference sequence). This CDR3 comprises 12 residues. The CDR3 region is CSAVLWGSEQYF. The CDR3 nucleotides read TGCAGTGCTGTGCTCTGGGGGTCCGAGCAGTACTTC.

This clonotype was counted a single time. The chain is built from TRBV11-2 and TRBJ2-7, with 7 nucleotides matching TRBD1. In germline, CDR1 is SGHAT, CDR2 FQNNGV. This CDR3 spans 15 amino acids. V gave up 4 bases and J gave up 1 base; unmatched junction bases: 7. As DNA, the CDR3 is TGTGCCAGCAGCTCTTACAGGGGTTCTTCCTACGAGCAGTACTTC. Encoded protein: CASSSYRGSSYEQYF.

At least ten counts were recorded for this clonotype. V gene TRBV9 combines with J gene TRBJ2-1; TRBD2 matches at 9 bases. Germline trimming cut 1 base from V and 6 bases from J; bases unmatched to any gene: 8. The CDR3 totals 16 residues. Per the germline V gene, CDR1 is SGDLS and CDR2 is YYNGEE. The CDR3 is CASSVYAGGLGNEQFF. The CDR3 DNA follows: TGTGCCAGCAGCGTATACGCGGGGGGGCTTGGCAATGAGCAGTTCTTC.

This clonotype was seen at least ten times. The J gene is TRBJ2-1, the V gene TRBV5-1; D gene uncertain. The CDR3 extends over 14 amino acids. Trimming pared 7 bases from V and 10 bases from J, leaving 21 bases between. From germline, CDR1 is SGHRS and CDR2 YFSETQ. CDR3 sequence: CASARVGLDTEQFF. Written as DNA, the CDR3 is TGCGCCAGCGCCCGGGTTGGGCTGGATACCGAGCAGTTCTTC.

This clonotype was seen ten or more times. CDR3 region: CASSQDRYYEQYF. CDR3 DNA: TGCGCCAGCAGCCAAGATAGGTACTACGAGCAGTACTTC. The chain uses TRBV4-1 and TRBJ2-7; unclear D gene. Trimming left V 0 bases short and J 3 bases short, with 6 bases between. The CDR3 has 13 residues. Looked up from germline, CDR1 is MGHRA and CDR2 is YSYEKL.